This T cell receptor beta chain emerged from a study of vaccination and CD4 T cells after COVID-19. About this clonotype itself: The antigen is not known. One end of the junction varies from germline; a read error may be responsible.

Treatment described: approximately nine-day PBMC culture with coronavirus spike peptide pools or control peptides (ViraFEST assay). The authors cultured two million PBMCs per well with about 10 IU/ml IL-2 and about 9.4 ug/ml peptide pools. Sequencing of the DNA from cultured CD4+ T cells was carried out with the Oncomine TCR Beta short-read assay. Genomic DNA was taken out of cultured CD4+ T cells by extraction. MiXCR, applied by TCRdb to the PCR reads, yields one record per CDR3 protein. The table has about 14,000 distinct CDR3 sequences, less than 75% seen once. The CDR3 covers 15 residues. Germline V lookup: CDR1 SNHLY, CDR2 FYNNEI.

The chain joins TRBV2 to TRBJ1-2; perhaps TRBD1 as D (5 bases). Sequencing was done on a sample of CD4+ T cells from blood, cultured in vitro. The clonotype comes from a human donor who had recovered from COVID-19. This CDR3 is CAGRERTNKEGGYTF. The CDR3, as DNA: TGTGCCGGCAGAGAAAGGACCAATAAAGAGGGGGGCTACACCTTC.